The clone carrying this T cell receptor (beta chain) was seen just once. Its specificity is unknown. This sample is drawn from a study of cytomegalovirus exposure and HLA in healthy donors. The donors were members of the validation cohort comprising approximately 110 subjects, separate from the roughly 700-subject first cohort. The length of the CDR3 is 14 residues. CDR1 and CDR2 from the germline V gene are SGHAT and FQNNGV. J gave up 6 bases and V 2 bases, and 1 base lay outside the gene matches. The study, taken as a whole, reports: Most TCR sequences showed up rarely, but some public TCRs showed up in many donors. Under in vitro conditions, three CMV-associated chains were confirmed as specific for CMV antigens.

Sequenced by immunoSEQ multiplex PCR; TCRdb stores in-frame clones only, minus some. Of about 130,000 clones in the sample, around nine tenths were seen once. The chain is built from TRBV11-2 and TRBJ2-3; 11 bases fit TRBD2. The TCR was taken from a young woman in good health and CMV-seronegative. Sequenced sample: PBMCs. CDR3 bases: TGTGCCAGCAGCTTAAGACTAGCGGGGGATACGCAGTATTTT. Translating gives CASSLRLAGDTQYF.